This TCR beta chain was sequenced for a study of tumor-infiltrating lymphocytes in primary liver carcinoma. Study as a whole: The patients comprised men and women between the ages of 30 and 69 years. Productive TCRbeta reads per sample were roughly 3.5 to 7.5 million, not differing by tissue.

In regard to this clonotype: One end of the junction varies from germline; a read error may be responsible.

CDR1 and CDR2 (germline): SGHKS, YYEKEE (reference sequence). The CDR3 contains 16 residues. The investigators made TCR beta cDNA from around 540 ng total RNA, using a constant-region primer. Libraries covering TCR beta were generated through three nested multiplex PCR rounds (using a slightly modified ARM-PCR). With TRBV1-TRBV30 forward primers and a C-beta reverse primer, the first two PCR rounds were run for around 11 cycles each. TCRdb recomputed calls from the multiplex PCR reads with MiXCR, one row per CDR3 protein. The sample lists tens of thousands of distinct CDR3 sequences, more than 70% occurring once. DNA and RNA were both co-extracted from about 19-30 mg of bulk tissue that had not been sorted. Each participant had primary liver carcinoma, and surgical resection was the treatment. Infection with HBV was chronic in patients; they were treatment-naive.

Sequencing was carried out using tumor-adjacent normal liver tissue. V and J are TRBV5-5 and TRBJ2-1; a possible D gene is TRBD1 (6 bases). This sequence was found in a man aged 35-49 years with primary liver carcinoma and hepatitis B virus infection. The CDR3 region has the DNA TGTGCCAGTAGCTTGGCTTTAAGGGGGTGCGGGTCCGGGCAGTTCTTC. Amino acids: CASSLALRGCGSGQFF.